The TCR beta chain under discussion was sequenced for a study of blood T cell repertoires in COVID-19. Across the whole study: Acute and convalescent COVID-19 specimens originated in the United States, Italy and Spain.

Assay: immunoSEQ multiplex PCR; the TCRdb copy retains only in-frame clones and omits some. The sample holds tens of thousands of clones; around four fifths are singletons and the top ten take 16%. The junction had 11 bases not matched to a gene; V was cut back by 0 bases and J by 1 base. Germline V CDR1 and CDR2: SGHRS, YFSETQ. The CDR3 has 18 amino acids. This receptor was taken from a human donor in a cohort sampled during active COVID-19. The sample consisted of peripheral blood. The V gene is TRBV5-1, the J gene TRBJ1-1; 8 bases are shared with TRBD1. The CDR3 reads CASSLVLGSGQENTEAFF. The CDR3 DNA follows: TGCGCCAGCAGCTTGGTTCTCGGCTCGGGACAGGAGAACACTGAAGCTTTCTTT.